Included here is one T cell receptor beta chain sequence, with context. Each cDNA molecule in the library carried unique molecular identifiers. TCRdb redid the calling of the RACE reads with MiXCR, one entry per CDR3 protein. The data show some 360,000 distinct CDR3 sequences, 5.1% seen once. This CDR3 has 12 residues. Deletions cut 4 bases from V and 4 bases from J, with 10 bases between. Germline CDR1 and CDR2: SQVTM and ANQGSEA. The entry originates in a study of human T cells and chemical hapten exposure. Across the study: There were weekly diphenylcyclopropenone doses to the scalp for patients throughout the roughly 24-week study.

Described time point: pre-sensitization, week 0. Treatment of the sample: therapeutic diphenylcyclopropenone sensitization with weekly scalp DPC. This TCR derives from a woman in her forties or fifties with alopecia areata. Some clones in this sample may be carry-over from other donors' samples. Specimen: whole blood, collected in connection with sensitization to the hapten diphenylcyclopropenone (DPC). V gene TRBV29-1 combines with J gene TRBJ2-5; D might be TRBD1 (6 bases). The CDR3 nucleotides are TGCAGCGTTGTAGGCAGGGGAGAGACCCAGTACTTC. Protein sequence: CSVVGRGETQYF.